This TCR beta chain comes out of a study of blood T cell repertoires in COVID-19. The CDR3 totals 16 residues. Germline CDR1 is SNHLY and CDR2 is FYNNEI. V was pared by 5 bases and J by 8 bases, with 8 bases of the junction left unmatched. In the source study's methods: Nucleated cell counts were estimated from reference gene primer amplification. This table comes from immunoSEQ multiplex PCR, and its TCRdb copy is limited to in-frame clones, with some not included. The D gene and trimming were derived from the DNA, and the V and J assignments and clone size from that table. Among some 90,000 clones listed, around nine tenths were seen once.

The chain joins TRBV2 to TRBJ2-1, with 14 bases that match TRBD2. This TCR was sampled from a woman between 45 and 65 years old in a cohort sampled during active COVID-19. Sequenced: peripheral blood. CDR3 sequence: CASSSQTSGRGHEQFF. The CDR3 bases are TGTGCCAGCAGTTCCCAGACTAGCGGGAGGGGCCATGAGCAGTTCTTC.